These 13 T cell receptor beta chains came from one sample sequenced in a study of cytomegalovirus exposure and HLA in healthy donors. Both 60 Vbeta primers and 13 Jbeta primers went into the PCR. Sequencing used immunoSEQ multiplex PCR; TCRdb keeps in-frame clones, though not all of them. Here the sample spans a few hundred thousand clones, about 93% being singletons. Sequenced material: PBMCs. Source of these receptors: a girl aged 2 to 10 in good health and CMV-seronegative.

The chain recombines TRBV2 with TRBJ1-5; D perhaps matches TRBD1 (5 bases). The germline gives CDR1 SNHLY, CDR2 FYNNEI. Trimming removed 3 bases from V and 5 bases from J, with 17 bases in between. The CDR3 sequence is 16 residues long. The CDR3 DNA sequence: TGTGCCAGCAGTGACTACAGCGGAGGGACCTATCAGCCCCAGCATTTT. It is translated as CASSDYSGGTYQPQHF.

This clone has more than one count but fewer than ten. The rearrangement uses TRBV11-2 and TRBJ1-2, with D tentatively TRBD1 (6 bases). V was trimmed by 3 bases and J by 5 bases, leaving 13 bases between them. Germline CDR1 is SGHAT and CDR2 is FQNNGV. There are 14 residues in the CDR3. The CDR3 DNA reads TGTGCCAGCAGCTTCCCCGGGGGGCTGTATGGCTACACCTTC. Amino acid sequence: CASSFPGGLYGYTF.

This chain links TRBV25-1 with TRBJ1-2, with unresolved D. This CDR3 region has 15 residues. V gave up 2 bases and J gave up 4 bases, with 14 bases separating them. Germline V gives CDR1 MGHDK, CDR2 SYGVNS. The CDR3 nucleotides read TGTGCCAGCAGTGAAATAGCCGCTCGACCCTATGGCTACACCTTC. This encodes CASSEIAARPYGYTF.

The rearrangement uses TRBV6-4 and TRBJ2-1; D possibly corresponds to TRBD2 (5 bases). Trimming pared 0 bases from V and 6 bases from J, leaving 9 bases between. This CDR3 spans 14 amino acids. Germline V gene sequence: CDR1 MRHNA, CDR2 SNTAGT. The CDR3 spells CASSDSVRGNEQFF. The CDR3 bases are TGTGCCAGCAGTGACTCGGTCCGGGGCAATGAGCAGTTCTTC.

This rearrangement joins TRBV29-1 to TRBJ1-2; a weak D match, TRBD1 (6 bases). Germline CDR1 SQVTM, CDR2 ANQGSEA. The CDR3 consists of 12 residues. V gave up 4 bases and J gave up 4 bases, with 10 bases separating them. The CDR3 protein is CSVGTETYGYTF. Written as DNA, the CDR3 is TGCAGCGTTGGGACAGAAACCTATGGCTACACCTTC.

This clone appeared once. The chain carries TRBV30 and TRBJ1-5; D perhaps matches TRBD1 (5 bases). Germline V gene data show CDR1 as GTSNPN and CDR2 as SVGIG (reference sequence). Trimming pared 2 bases from V and 7 bases from J, leaving 12 bases between. This CDR3 contains 13 residues. CDR3 in DNA: TGTGCCTGGAGTCAGGGTTTAGGGCAGCCCCAGCATTTT. Its protein product is CAWSQGLGQPQHF.

The DNA of the CDR3 is TGTGCCAGCAGCCGGGACTCGACAGCCTACGAGCAGTACTTC. Protein: CASSRDSTAYEQYF. The chain recombines TRBV6-6 with TRBJ2-7, with a possible D match to TRBD2 (6 bases). CDR3 size: 14 residues. Per the germline V gene, CDR1 is MNHNY and CDR2 is SVGAGI (reference sequence). V lost 6 bases and J lost 2, with 14 bases in between.

The chain combines TRBV6-5 with TRBJ1-6, with a possible D match to TRBD1 (5 bases). This CDR3 is built from 13 residues. Between the trimmed V and J ends, which lost 2 bases and 6 bases, there was a span of 5 bases. Germline loops: CDR1 MNHEY, CDR2 SVGAGI. The CDR3 nucleotides read TGTGCCAGCAGTTACGACAGTAATTCACCCCTCCACTTT. Its translation is CASSYDSNSPLHF.

The sample holds one count of this clone. The chain carries TRBV6-1 and TRBJ1-2, with 8 bases identical to TRBD1. CDR3 length: 12 residues. V lost 4 bases and J lost 5; bases outside the gene matches: 0. CDR1 is MNHNS, CDR2 SASEGT, per germline. The CDR3 protein is CASSGTGYGYTF. In DNA form, the CDR3 reads TGTGCCAGCAGTGGGACAGGGTATGGCTACACCTTC.

The chain couples TRBV28 to TRBJ2-5; D is possibly TRBD1 (5 bases). Germline V gene data show CDR1 as MDHEN and CDR2 as SYDVKM. This CDR3 spans 14 amino acids. Trimming left V 0 bases short and J 3 bases short, with 8 bases between. The CDR3 sequence: CASSLWDIKETQYF. The CDR3 coding sequence is TGTGCCAGCAGTTTATGGGACATTAAAGAGACCCAGTACTTC.

Of note for this clone: Within the sample, other DNA sequences also encode this same CDR3. This sequence joins TRBV5-1 and TRBJ2-7; D remains ambiguous. This CDR3 is 12 amino acids long. In germline, CDR1 is SGHRS, CDR2 YFSETQ. V was pared by 3 bases and J by 0 bases, with 4 bases between. For the CDR3, the DNA is TGCGCCAGCAGCTCGAGCTCCTACGAGCAGTACTTC. Its translation is CASSSSSYEQYF.

This clone appeared once. The chain joins TRBV27 to TRBJ2-1, with TRBD2 matching 11 bases. Looked up from germline, CDR1 is MNHEY and CDR2 is SMNVEV (reference sequence). The junction had 4 bases not matched to a gene; V was cut back by 4 bases and J by 8 bases. The length of the CDR3 is 14 residues. In DNA, the CDR3 is TGTGCCAGCAGTTACGGACTAGCGGGCCATGAGCAGTTCTTC. It is translated as CASSYGLAGHEQFF.

The rearrangement joins TRBV6-5 to TRBJ1-2, with a weak D call TRBD1 (5 bases). The V gene lost 2 bases and the J gene lost 5 bases, with 12 bases spanning the gap. The germline V gene encodes CDR1 MNHEY and CDR2 SVGAGI. The CDR3 totals 14 residues. The CDR3 region has the DNA TGTGCCAGCAGTTACAATGGGGCCCGATATGGCTACACCTTC. This gives the protein CASSYNGARYGYTF.